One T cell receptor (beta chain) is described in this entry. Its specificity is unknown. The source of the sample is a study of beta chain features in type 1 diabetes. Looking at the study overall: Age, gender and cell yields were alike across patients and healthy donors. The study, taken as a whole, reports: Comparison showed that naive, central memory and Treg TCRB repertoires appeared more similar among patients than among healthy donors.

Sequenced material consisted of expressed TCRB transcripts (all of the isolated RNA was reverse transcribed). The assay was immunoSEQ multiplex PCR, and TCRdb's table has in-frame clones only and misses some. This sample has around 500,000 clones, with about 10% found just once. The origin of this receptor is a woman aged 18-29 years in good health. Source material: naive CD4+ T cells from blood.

CDR3 sequence (DNA): TGTGCCAGCAACAATTCCCCCTTGGGGATGGAGCAGTTCTTC. Protein: CASNNSPLGMEQFF. V is TRBV7-2 and J is TRBJ2-1, with no clear D. V lost 7 bases and J 10 bases, leaving 20 bases between the germline ends. CDR1 is SGHTA and CDR2 is FQGNSA in the germline V gene. This CDR3 has 14 residues.